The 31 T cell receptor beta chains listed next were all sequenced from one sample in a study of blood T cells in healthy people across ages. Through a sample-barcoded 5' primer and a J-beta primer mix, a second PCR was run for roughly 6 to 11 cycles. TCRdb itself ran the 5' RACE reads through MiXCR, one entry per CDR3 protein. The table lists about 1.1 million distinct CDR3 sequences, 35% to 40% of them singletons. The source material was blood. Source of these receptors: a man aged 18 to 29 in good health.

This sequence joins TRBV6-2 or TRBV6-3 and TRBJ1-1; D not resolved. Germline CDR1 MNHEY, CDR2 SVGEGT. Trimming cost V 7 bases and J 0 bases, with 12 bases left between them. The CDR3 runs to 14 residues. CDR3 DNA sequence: TGTGCCAGCATTAAGACCATCATGAACACTGAAGCTTTCTTT. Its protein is CASIKTIMNTEAFF.

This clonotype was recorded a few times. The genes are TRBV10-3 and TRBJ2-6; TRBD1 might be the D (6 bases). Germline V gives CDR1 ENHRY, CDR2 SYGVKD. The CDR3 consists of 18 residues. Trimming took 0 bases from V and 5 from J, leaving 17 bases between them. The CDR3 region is CAISESTVGQGRANVLTF. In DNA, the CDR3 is TGTGCCATCAGTGAGTCGACAGTCGGGCAGGGGAGGGCCAACGTCCTGACTTTC.

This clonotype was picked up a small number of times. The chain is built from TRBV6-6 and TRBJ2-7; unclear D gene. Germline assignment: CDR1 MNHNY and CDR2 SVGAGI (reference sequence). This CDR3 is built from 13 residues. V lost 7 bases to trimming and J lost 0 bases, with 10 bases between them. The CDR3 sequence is CASTDTSSYEQYF. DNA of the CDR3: TGTGCCAGCACCGACACGAGCTCCTACGAGCAGTACTTC.

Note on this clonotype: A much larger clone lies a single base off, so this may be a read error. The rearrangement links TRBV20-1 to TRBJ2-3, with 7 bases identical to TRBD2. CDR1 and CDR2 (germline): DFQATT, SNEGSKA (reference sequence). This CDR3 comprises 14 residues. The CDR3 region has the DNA TGCAGTGCTAGAAAAGAGACTAGCACAGGTACGCAGTATTTT. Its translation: CSARKETSTGTQYF.

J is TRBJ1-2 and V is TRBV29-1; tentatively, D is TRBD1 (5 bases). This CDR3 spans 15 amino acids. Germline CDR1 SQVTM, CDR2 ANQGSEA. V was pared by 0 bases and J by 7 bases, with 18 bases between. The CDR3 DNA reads TGCAGCGTTGAAGATCCCGACAGCGTATTGCCTGGCTACACCTTC. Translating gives CSVEDPDSVLPGYTF.

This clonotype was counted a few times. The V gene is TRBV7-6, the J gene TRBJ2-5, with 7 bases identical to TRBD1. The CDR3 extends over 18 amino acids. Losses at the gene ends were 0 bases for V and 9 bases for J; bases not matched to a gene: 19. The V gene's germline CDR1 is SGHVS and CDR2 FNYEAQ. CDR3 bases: TGTGCCAGCAGCTTAGCCCCAGGACAGGCTAGTACCGAGGGGTCCCAGTACTTC. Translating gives CASSLAPGQASTEGSQYF.

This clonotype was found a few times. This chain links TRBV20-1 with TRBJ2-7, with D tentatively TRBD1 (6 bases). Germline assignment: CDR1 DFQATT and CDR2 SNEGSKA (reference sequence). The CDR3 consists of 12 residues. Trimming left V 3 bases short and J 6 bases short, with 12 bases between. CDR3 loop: CSASHRVSEQYF. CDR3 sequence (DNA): TGCAGTGCTAGTCACAGGGTTAGCGAGCAGTACTTC.

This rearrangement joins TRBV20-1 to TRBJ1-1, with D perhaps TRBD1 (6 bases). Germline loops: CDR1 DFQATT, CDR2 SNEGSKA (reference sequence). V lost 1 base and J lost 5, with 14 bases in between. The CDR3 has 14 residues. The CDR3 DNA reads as TGCAGTGCTAGAGTCCCGGGGGCGCGTACTGAAGCTTTCTTT. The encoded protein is CSARVPGARTEAFF.

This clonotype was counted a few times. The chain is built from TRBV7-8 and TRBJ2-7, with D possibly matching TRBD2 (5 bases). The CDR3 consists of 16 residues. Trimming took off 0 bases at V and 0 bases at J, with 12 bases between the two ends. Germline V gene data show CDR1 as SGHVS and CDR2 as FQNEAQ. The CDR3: CASSLAILAGSYEQYF. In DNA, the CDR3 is TGTGCCAGCAGCTTAGCCATTCTTGCGGGCTCCTACGAGCAGTACTTC.

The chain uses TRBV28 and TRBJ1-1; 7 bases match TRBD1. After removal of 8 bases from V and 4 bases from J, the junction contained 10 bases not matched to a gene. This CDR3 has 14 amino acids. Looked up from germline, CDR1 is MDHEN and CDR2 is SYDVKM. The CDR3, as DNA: TGTGCCAGCTCCCGGGGGCAGGGGGTCACTGAAGCTTTCTTT. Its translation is CASSRGQGVTEAFF.

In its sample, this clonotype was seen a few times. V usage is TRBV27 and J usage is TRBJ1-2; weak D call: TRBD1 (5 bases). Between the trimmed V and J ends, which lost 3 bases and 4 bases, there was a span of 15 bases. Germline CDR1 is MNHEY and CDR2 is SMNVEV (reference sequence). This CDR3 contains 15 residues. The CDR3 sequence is CASSFSGGAAYGYTF. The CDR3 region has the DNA TGTGCCAGCAGTTTCTCGGGAGGGGCGGCCTATGGCTACACCTTC.

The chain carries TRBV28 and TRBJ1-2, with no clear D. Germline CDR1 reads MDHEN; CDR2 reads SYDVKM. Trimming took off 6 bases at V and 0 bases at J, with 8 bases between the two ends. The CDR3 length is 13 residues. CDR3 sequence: CASSPVANYGYTF. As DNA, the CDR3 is TGTGCCAGCAGCCCAGTAGCTAACTATGGCTACACCTTC.

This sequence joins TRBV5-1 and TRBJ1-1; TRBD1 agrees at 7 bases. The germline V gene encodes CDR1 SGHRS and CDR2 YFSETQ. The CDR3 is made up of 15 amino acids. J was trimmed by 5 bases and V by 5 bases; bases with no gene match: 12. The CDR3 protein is CASRSGQDWETEAFF. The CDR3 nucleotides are TGCGCCAGCAGGTCAGGACAGGACTGGGAGACTGAAGCTTTCTTT.

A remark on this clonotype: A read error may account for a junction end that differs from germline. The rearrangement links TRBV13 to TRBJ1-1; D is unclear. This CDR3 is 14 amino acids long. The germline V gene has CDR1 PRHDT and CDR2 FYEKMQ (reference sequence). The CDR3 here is CASSVILRNTEGFF. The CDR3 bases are TGTGCCAGCAGCGTAATATTAAGGAACACTGAAGGTTTCTTT.

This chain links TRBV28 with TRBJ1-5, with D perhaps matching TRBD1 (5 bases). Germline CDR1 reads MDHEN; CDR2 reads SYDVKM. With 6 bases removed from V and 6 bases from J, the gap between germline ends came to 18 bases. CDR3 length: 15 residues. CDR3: CASSDPREPIQPQHF. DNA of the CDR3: TGTGCCAGCAGCGATCCCAGGGAGCCGATTCAGCCCCAGCATTTT.

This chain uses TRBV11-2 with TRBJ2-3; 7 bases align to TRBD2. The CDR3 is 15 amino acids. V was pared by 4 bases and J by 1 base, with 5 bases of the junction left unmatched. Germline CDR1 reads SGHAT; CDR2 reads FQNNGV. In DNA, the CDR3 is TGTGCCAGCAGCTCCCGAAGCGGGGGCACAGATACGCAGTATTTT. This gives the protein CASSSRSGGTDTQYF.

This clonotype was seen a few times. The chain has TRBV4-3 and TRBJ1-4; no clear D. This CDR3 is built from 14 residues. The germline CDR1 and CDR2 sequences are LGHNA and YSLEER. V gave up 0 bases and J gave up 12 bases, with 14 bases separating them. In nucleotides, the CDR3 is TGCGCCAGCAGCCAAGATCGGGCGGTGATGCAACTGTTTTTT. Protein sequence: CASSQDRAVMQLFF.

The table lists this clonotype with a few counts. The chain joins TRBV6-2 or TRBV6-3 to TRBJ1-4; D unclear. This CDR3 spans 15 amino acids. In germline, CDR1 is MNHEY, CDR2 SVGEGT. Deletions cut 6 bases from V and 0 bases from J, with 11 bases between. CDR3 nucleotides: TGTGCCAGCAGATCGCGAAAAGCAACTAATGAAAAACTGTTTTTT. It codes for CASRSRKATNEKLFF.

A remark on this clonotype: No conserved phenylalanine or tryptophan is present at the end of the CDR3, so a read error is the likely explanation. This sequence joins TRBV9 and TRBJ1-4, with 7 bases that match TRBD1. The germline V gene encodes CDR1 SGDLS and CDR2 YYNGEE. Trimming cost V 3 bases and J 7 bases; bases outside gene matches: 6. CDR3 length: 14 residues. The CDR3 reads CASSDGTVGEKLFL. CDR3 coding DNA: TGTGCCAGCAGCGATGGGACAGTGGGTGAAAAACTGTTTTTA.

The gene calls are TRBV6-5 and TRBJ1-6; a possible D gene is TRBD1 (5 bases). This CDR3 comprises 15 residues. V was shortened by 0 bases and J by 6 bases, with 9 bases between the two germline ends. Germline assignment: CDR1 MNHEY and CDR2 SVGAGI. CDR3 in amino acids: CASSYSTESNSPLHF. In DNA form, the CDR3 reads TGTGCCAGCAGTTACTCGACAGAAAGTAATTCACCCCTCCACTTT.

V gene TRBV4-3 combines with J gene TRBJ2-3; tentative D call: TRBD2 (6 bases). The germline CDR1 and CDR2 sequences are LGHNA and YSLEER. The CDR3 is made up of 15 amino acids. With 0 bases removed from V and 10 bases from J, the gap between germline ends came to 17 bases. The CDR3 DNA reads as TGCGCCAGCAGCCAAGATACGGCGGGGTTGGGATCGCAGTATTTT. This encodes CASSQDTAGLGSQYF.

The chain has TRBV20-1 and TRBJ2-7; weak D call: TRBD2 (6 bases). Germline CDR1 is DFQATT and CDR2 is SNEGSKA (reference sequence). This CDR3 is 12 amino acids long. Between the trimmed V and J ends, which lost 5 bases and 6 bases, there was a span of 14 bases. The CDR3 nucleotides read TGCAGTGCTTTTCGCGGGGTAGTCGAGCAGTACTTC. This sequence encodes CSAFRGVVEQYF.

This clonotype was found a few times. The CDR3 DNA is TGTGCCAGCAACAATAGGGCGGGTTGGGATGAGCAGTTCTTC. This translates into CASNNRAGWDEQFF. V is TRBV27 and J is TRBJ2-1; a possible D gene is TRBD2 (5 bases). The germline V gene encodes CDR1 MNHEY and CDR2 SMNVEV (reference sequence). This CDR3 is built from 14 residues. The V end was cut by 7 bases, the J end by 8 bases, with 18 bases between.

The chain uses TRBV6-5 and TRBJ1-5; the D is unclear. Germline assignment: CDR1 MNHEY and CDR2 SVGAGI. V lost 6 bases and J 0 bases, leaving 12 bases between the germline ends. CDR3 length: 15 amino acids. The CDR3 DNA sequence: TGTGCCAGCAGCCCTGAGCGTTATAGCAATCAGCCCCAGCATTTT. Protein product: CASSPERYSNQPQHF.

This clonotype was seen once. The CDR3 spells CASSLGYGKAFF. The CDR3 bases are TGTGCCAGCAGCTTGGGCTATGGGAAGGCTTTCTTT. The chain has TRBV5-6 and TRBJ1-1; D is ambiguous. This CDR3 is 12 amino acids long. Trimming took 0 bases from V and 11 from J, leaving 11 bases between them. The germline CDR1 and CDR2 sequences are SGHDT and YYEEEE.

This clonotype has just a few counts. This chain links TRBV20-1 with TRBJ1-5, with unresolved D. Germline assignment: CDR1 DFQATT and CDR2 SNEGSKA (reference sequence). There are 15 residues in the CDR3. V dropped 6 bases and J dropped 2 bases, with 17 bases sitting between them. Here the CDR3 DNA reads TGCAGTGCCCCGCAGGCCGGGGTCGGCAATCAGCCCCAGCATTTT. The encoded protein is CSAPQAGVGNQPQHF.

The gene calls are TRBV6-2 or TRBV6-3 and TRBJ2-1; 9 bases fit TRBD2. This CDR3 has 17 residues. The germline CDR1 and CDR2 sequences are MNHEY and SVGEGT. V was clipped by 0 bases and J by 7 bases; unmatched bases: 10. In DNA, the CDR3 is TGTGCCAGCAGTTACTCGGCTAGCGGGGCCTCTTGGAATGAGCAGTTCTTC. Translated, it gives CASSYSASGASWNEQFF.

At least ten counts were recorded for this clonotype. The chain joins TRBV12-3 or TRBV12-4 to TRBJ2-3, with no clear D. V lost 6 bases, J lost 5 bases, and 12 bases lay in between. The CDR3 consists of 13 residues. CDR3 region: CASSPIPEDTQYF. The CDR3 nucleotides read TGTGCCAGCAGCCCGATCCCTGAAGATACGCAGTATTTT.

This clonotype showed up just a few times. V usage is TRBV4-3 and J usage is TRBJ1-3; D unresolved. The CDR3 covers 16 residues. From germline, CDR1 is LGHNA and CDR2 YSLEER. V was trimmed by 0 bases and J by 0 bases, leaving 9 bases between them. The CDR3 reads CASSQDWGSSGNTIYF. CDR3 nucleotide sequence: TGCGCCAGCAGCCAAGATTGGGGAAGCTCTGGAAACACCATATATTTT.

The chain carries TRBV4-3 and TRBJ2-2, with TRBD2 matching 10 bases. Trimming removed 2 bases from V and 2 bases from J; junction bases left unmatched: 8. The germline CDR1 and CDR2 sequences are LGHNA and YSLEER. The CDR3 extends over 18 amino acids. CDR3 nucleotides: TGCGCCAGCAGCCAAATGCTAGCGGGGGCCTTAAACACCGGGGAGCTGTTTTTT. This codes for CASSQMLAGALNTGELFF.

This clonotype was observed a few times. In DNA, the CDR3 is TGCAGTGCGAACAGGGGGGCTCGTGGCTACACCTTC. As protein: CSANRGARGYTF. This sequence joins TRBV20-1 and TRBJ1-2; 8 bases match TRBD1. The CDR3 is made up of 12 amino acids. V gave up 6 bases and J gave up 7 bases; unmatched junction bases: 7. Germline V gives CDR1 DFQATT, CDR2 SNEGSKA (reference sequence).